The clone carrying this T cell receptor beta chain was seen more than once but under ten times. The data are from a study of T cells in Graves' hyperthyroidism and ophthalmopathy. The CDR3 regions of TCR beta were amplified from RNA transcripts. RT-PCR in the first round (using the HTBI primer set) targeted the TCR CDR3. MiXCR was run by TCRdb on the multiplex PCR reads, yielding one entry per CDR3 protein. The sample records about 560,000 distinct CDR3 sequences, around 16% being singletons. There are 15 residues in the CDR3. Trimming took 0 bases from V and 5 from J; bases not matched to a gene: 3. Germline-derived CDR1 and CDR2 are LNHDA and SQIVND (reference sequence).

The sequence was obtained from a woman aged 30 to 39 with Graves' hyperthyroidism. The rearrangement joins TRBV19 to TRBJ1-5; 8 bases fit TRBD1. What was sequenced was blood. CDR3 sequence reads: CASSIDRGRDQPQHF. CDR3 DNA sequence: TGTGCCAGTAGTATAGACAGGGGGCGCGATCAGCCCCAGCATTTT.